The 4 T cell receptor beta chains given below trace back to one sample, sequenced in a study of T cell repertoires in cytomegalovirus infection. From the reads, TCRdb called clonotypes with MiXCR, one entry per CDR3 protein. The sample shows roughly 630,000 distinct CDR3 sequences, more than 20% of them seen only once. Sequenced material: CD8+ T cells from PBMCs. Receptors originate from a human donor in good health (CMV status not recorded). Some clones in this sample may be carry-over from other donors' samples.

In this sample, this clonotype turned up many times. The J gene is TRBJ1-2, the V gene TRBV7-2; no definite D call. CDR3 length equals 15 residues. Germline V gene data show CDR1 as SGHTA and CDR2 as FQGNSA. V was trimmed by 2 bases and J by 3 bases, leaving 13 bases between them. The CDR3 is CASSLKEGSHYGYTF. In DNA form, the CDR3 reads TGTGCCAGCAGCTTAAAGGAGGGCAGCCACTATGGCTACACCTTC.

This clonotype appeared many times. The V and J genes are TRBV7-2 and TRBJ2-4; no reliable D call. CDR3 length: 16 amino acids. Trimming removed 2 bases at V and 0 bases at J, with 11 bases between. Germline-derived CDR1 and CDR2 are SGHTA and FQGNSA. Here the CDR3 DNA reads TGTGCCAGCAGCTTAACTTTCCCTGCAGCCAAAAACATTCAGTACTTC. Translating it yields CASSLTFPAAKNIQYF.

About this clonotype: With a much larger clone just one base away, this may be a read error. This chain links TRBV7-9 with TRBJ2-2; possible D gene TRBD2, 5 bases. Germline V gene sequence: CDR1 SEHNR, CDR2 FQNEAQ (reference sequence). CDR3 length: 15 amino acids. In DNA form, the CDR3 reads TGTGCCAGCTGCTTAGCGATGGCGGCCACCGGGGAGCTGTTTTTT. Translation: CASCLAMAATGELFF.

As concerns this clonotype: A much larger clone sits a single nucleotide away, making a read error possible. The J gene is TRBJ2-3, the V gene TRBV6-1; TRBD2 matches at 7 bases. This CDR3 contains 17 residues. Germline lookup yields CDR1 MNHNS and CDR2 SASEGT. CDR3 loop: CASNEAGILSSTDTQYF. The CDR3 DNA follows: TGTGCCAGCAATGAAGCGGGGATCCTCTCTAGCACAGATACGCAGTATTTT.